The 22 T cell receptor beta chains listed next were all sequenced from one sample in a study of blood T cell repertoires in COVID-19. Sequencing was performed with immunoSEQ multiplex PCR; in TCRdb, only in-frame clones are kept and a portion is missing. Among 85,000 to 100,000 clones listed, approximately 86% were seen once. Specimen: peripheral blood. All receptors come from a man aged 55 to 70 with acute or convalescent COVID-19.

This sequence joins TRBV6-2 or TRBV6-3 and TRBJ1-3; TRBD1 aligns across 8 bases. The J segment lost 1 base and the V segment lost 6 bases, leaving 11 bases of the junction unmatched. The CDR3 has 17 amino acids. Germline V gene data show CDR1 as MNHEY and CDR2 as SVGEGT. CDR3 amino acids: CASSPTGGRPSGNTIYF. DNA of the CDR3: TGTGCCAGCAGCCCTACAGGGGGTCGTCCGTCTGGAAACACCATATATTTT.

A few counts support this clone. The chain links TRBV11-3 to TRBJ2-7; the match to TRBD1 covers 9 bases. V gave up 3 bases and J gave up 0 bases; unmatched junction bases: 6. Germline V lookup: CDR1 SGHNT, CDR2 YENEEA. The CDR3 sequence is 16 residues long. The CDR3 DNA is TGTGCCAGCAGCTTGGAAAAGACAGGGGGCTCCTACGAGCAGTACTTC. This sequence encodes CASSLEKTGGSYEQYF.

The chain couples TRBV29-1 to TRBJ1-2, with unresolved D. This CDR3 region has 10 residues. V lost 4 bases to trimming and J lost 7 bases, with 7 bases between them. Germline CDR1 and CDR2: SQVTM and ANQGSEA. The CDR3 bases are TGCAGCGTTGGAGGGTCTGGCTACACCTTC. Residues: CSVGGSGYTF.

The V gene is TRBV2, the J gene TRBJ2-1; 11 bases map to TRBD2. Unmatched junction bases numbered 5, after V lost 6 bases and J lost 4 bases. CDR1 and CDR2 (germline): SNHLY, FYNNEI. The CDR3 contains 15 residues. The CDR3 nucleotides read TGTGCCAGCAGGCCCACTAGCGGGGGTTACAATGAGCAGTTCTTC. It translates to CASRPTSGGYNEQFF.

The CDR3 protein is CASSSTGFNQPQHF. The CDR3 DNA is TGTGCCAGCAGTAGTACAGGTTTCAATCAGCCCCAGCATTTT. The chain couples TRBV11-2 to TRBJ1-5, with D possibly being TRBD1 (5 bases). Germline V CDR1 and CDR2: SGHAT, FQNNGV. This CDR3 spans 14 amino acids. The ends were cut back, 6 bases at V and 3 bases at J, with 12 bases in the middle.

This clone was seen only once. The chain is built from TRBV6-6 and TRBJ2-7, with 8 bases matching TRBD1. Germline-derived CDR1 and CDR2 are MNHNY and SVGAGI (reference sequence). Trimming took 5 bases from V and 0 from J; bases not matched to a gene: 6. The CDR3 runs 15 residues. CDR3 in DNA: TGTGCCAGCAGTCCTAGGGACAGGAGCTCCTACGAGCAGTACTTC. Protein: CASSPRDRSSYEQYF.

This chain links TRBV19 with TRBJ2-3, with D possibly TRBD1 on 5 matching bases. Germline values: CDR1 LNHDA, CDR2 SQIVND (reference sequence). V shed 4 bases and J shed 4 bases, with 9 bases lying between them. This CDR3 is built from 13 residues. CDR3 amino acids: CASSTGSPDTQYF. The CDR3 bases are TGTGCCAGTAGTACAGGGTCCCCAGATACGCAGTATTTT.

The chain combines TRBV6-2 or TRBV6-3 with TRBJ1-5; D possibly corresponds to TRBD1 (5 bases). The CDR3 runs to 13 residues. From germline, CDR1 is MNHEY and CDR2 SVGEGT. V was pared by 5 bases and J by 7 bases, with 12 bases between. Written as DNA, the CDR3 is TGTGCCAGCAGTCAGTGGGGGGGACAGCCCCAGCATTTT. Translating it yields CASSQWGGQPQHF.

The rearrangement links TRBV18 to TRBJ1-1; weak D call: TRBD1 (6 bases). Germline lookup yields CDR1 KGHSH and CDR2 LQKENI. V lost 4 bases and J 0 bases, leaving 18 bases between the germline ends. The CDR3 extends over 17 amino acids. The CDR3 DNA follows: TGTGCCAGCTCACAGGGCTCCGGGACACCCATGAACACTGAAGCTTTCTTT. Amino acids: CASSQGSGTPMNTEAFF.

The chain is built from TRBV10-3 and TRBJ1-2; D is unclear. The V end lost 0 bases, the J end lost 7 bases, and 15 bases lay between the germline ends. The CDR3 runs 15 residues. The germline V gene has CDR1 ENHRY and CDR2 SYGVKD. CDR3 amino acids: CAISESMVAPSGYTF. In DNA, the CDR3 is TGTGCCATCAGTGAGTCAATGGTGGCCCCTTCTGGCTACACCTTC.

The chain employs TRBV24-1 and TRBJ2-1, with 8 bases fitting TRBD2. The V and J ends lost 3 bases and 8 bases, in that order; junction bases with no gene match: 11. This CDR3 comprises 16 residues. Germline V gene lookup returns CDR1 KGHDR and CDR2 SFDVKD. The CDR3 spells CATSDGVGTSVDEQFF. DNA for the CDR3: TGTGCCACCAGTGATGGGGTGGGGACTAGTGTCGATGAGCAGTTCTTC.

The chain employs TRBV5-1 and TRBJ1-1, with 10 bases aligning to TRBD1. Germline trimming cut 5 bases from V and 3 bases from J; bases unmatched to any gene: 4. Germline V gives CDR1 SGHRS, CDR2 YFSETQ. This CDR3 spans 14 amino acids. The CDR3 DNA reads as TGCGCCAGCAGATGGACAGGGGGAGACACTGAAGCTTTCTTT. Residues: CASRWTGGDTEAFF.

The V gene is TRBV18, the J gene TRBJ2-1, with D hard to call. With 6 bases removed from V and 0 bases from J, the gap between germline ends came to 15 bases. From germline, CDR1 is KGHSH and CDR2 LQKENI. The CDR3 totals 16 residues. CDR3: CASSQDLRISYNEQFF. The CDR3, as DNA: TGTGCCAGCTCCCAAGATCTTAGAATCTCCTACAATGAGCAGTTCTTC.

The J gene is TRBJ1-5, the V gene TRBV7-2; D is ambiguous. Between the trimmed V and J ends, which lost 5 bases and 2 bases, there was a span of 16 bases. This CDR3 contains 16 residues. Per germline, CDR1 SGHTA and CDR2 FQGNSA. CDR3 nucleotide sequence: TGTGCCAGCAGCCCATCCAGCCTCCGGGGCAATCAGCCCCAGCATTTT. Translating gives CASSPSSLRGNQPQHF.

The rearrangement uses TRBV10-2 and TRBJ1-5; tentative D call: TRBD1 (5 bases). The V end lost 5 bases, the J end lost 1 base, and 9 bases lay between the germline ends. Germline V CDR1 and CDR2: WSHSY, SAAADI. CDR3 length: 14 residues. CDR3 DNA sequence: TGCGCCAGCAGTCTGCGACAGAGCAATCAGCCCCAGCATTTT. Its protein product is CASSLRQSNQPQHF.

The J gene is TRBJ1-6, the V gene TRBV5-1; no firm D call. The CDR3 spans 15 residues. Germline V gene lookup returns CDR1 SGHRS and CDR2 YFSETQ. The V end was cut by 0 bases, the J end by 2 bases, with 6 bases between. The CDR3: CASSLDPAYNSPLHF. The CDR3 DNA reads TGCGCCAGCAGCTTGGACCCAGCCTATAATTCACCCCTCCACTTT.

This clone occurred a few times. This rearrangement joins TRBV12-3 or TRBV12-4 to TRBJ2-7; D ambiguous. The V gene lost 2 bases and the J gene lost 3 bases, with 5 bases spanning the gap. The CDR3 runs 12 residues. The chain's CDR3 is CASSLFGYEQYF. CDR3 bases: TGTGCCAGCAGTTTATTCGGCTACGAGCAGTACTTC.

This chain connects TRBV7-2 to TRBJ2-3; TRBD2 matches 10 bases. This CDR3 comprises 16 residues. Germline-derived CDR1 and CDR2 are SGHTA and FQGNSA. Unmatched junction bases numbered 5, after V lost 4 bases and J lost 1 base. DNA of the CDR3: TGTGCCAGCAGCTGGACTAGCGGAGCTGGCACAGATACGCAGTATTTT. Translation: CASSWTSGAGTDTQYF.

This rearrangement joins TRBV6-4 to TRBJ2-3; 11 bases match TRBD2. Germline V gene sequence: CDR1 MRHNA, CDR2 SNTAGT. Losses at the gene ends were 5 bases for V and 3 bases for J; bases not matched to a gene: 4. The CDR3 totals 15 residues. This CDR3 is CASSSGLAVTDTQYF. The CDR3 bases are TGTGCCAGCAGTTCGGGACTAGCGGTTACAGATACGCAGTATTTT.

The chain couples TRBV30 to TRBJ2-3; TRBD2 aligns across 9 bases. V gave up 4 bases and J gave up 0 bases; unmatched junction bases: 2. From germline, CDR1 is GTSNPN and CDR2 SVGIG (reference sequence). The CDR3 is 14 amino acids. CDR3 sequence (DNA): TGTGCCTGGACTAGCGGGATAAGCACAGATACGCAGTATTTT. It codes for CAWTSGISTDTQYF.

The genes are TRBV5-1 and TRBJ2-2; D may be TRBD1 (7 bases). CDR1 is SGHRS, CDR2 YFSETQ, per germline. Trimming took 9 bases from V and 4 from J, leaving 13 bases between them. The CDR3 loop spans 13 amino acids. DNA for the CDR3: TGCGCCACCCAGGGGGGTCCCACCGGGGAGCTGTTTTTT. Translating it yields CATQGGPTGELFF.

The chain combines TRBV3-1 (or the pseudogene TRBV3-2) with TRBJ1-1, with D uncertain. V gave up 1 base and J gave up 8 bases, with 11 bases separating them. Germline CDR1 reads LGHDT; CDR2 reads YNNKEL (reference sequence). This CDR3 region has 13 residues. CDR3 nucleotide sequence: TGTGCCAGCAGCCAAGGAACGGTACCCGAAGCTTTCTTT. This encodes CASSQGTVPEAFF.